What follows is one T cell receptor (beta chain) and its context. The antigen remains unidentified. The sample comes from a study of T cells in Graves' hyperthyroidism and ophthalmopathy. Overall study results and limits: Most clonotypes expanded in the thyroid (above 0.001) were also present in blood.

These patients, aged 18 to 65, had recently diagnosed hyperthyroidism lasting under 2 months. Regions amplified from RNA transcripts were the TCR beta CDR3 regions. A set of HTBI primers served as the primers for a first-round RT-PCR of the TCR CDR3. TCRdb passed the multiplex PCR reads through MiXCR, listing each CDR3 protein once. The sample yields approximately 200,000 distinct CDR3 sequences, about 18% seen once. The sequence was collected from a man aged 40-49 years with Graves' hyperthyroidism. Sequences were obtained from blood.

The chain's CDR3 is CASSLGQLVQETQYF. CDR3 nucleotide sequence: TGTGCCAGCAGCTTGGGGCAGCTGGTCCAAGAGACCCAGTACTTC. The chain is built from TRBV5-6 and TRBJ2-5, with no clear D. There are 15 residues in the CDR3. V was trimmed by 0 bases and J by 1 base, leaving 10 bases between them. Per the germline V gene, CDR1 is SGHDT and CDR2 is YYEEEE. Based on the CDR3 plus reference TRBV5-6 and TRBJ2-5, the full variable domain is DAGVTQSPTHLIKTRGQQVTLRCSPKSGHDTVSWYQQALGQGPQFIFQYYEEEERQRGNFPDRFSGHQFPNYSSELNVNALLLGDSALYLCASSLGQLVQETQYFGPGTRLLVL.